This TCR beta chain was obtained from a study of cytomegalovirus exposure and HLA in healthy donors. This CDR3 region has 18 residues. CDR1 is ENHRY, CDR2 SYGVKD, per germline. V gave up 4 bases and J gave up 1 base; unmatched junction bases: 15. The repertoire was sequenced with immunoSEQ multiplex PCR; TCRdb's copy has only in-frame clones and lacks some. The profile shows under 250,000 clones, 75% to 95% of them singletons. The TCR comes from a woman aged 18-29 years in good health and CMV-seronegative. Source material: PBMCs. The chain couples TRBV10-3 to TRBJ1-2; 7 bases line up with TRBD1. The CDR3 DNA reads TGTGCCATCAGTGCTCAAAAACCGGGACAGTTAATTAACTATGGCTACACCTTC. It translates to CAISAQKPGQLINYGYTF.